One sample yielded the 2 T cell receptor beta chains listed below, sequenced in a study of blood T cell repertoires in COVID-19. Repertoires were generated with immunoSEQ multiplex PCR, while TCRdb's copy carries only in-frame clones and drops some. The table shows around 180,000 clones, with 88% occurring only once. Sequenced material: peripheral blood. Receptor source: a man in his 60s with acute or convalescent COVID-19.

The rearrangement links TRBV6-2 or TRBV6-3 to TRBJ1-5, with 7 bases fitting TRBD1. The CDR3 spans 13 residues. Germline CDR1 reads MNHEY; CDR2 reads SVGEGT. Trimming removed 4 bases from V and 7 bases from J; junction bases left unmatched: 4. CDR3 residues: CASSSDRVQPQHF. CDR3 sequence (DNA): TGTGCCAGCAGTTCTGACAGGGTGCAGCCCCAGCATTTT.

The chain uses TRBV4-1 and TRBJ2-3; 12 positions match TRBD2. The J segment lost 4 bases and the V segment lost 0 bases, leaving 8 bases of the junction unmatched. Germline CDR1 is MGHRA and CDR2 is YSYEKL. The CDR3 is 18 residues long. The CDR3 bases are TGCGCCAGCAGCCAAGATCGGGAACTAGCGGGGGGCTCAGATACGCAGTATTTT. Its protein product is CASSQDRELAGGSDTQYF.